This TCR beta chain emerged from a study of blood T cell repertoires in COVID-19. Turning to the study itself: Donors in the United States, Italy and Spain gave samples during acute or convalescent COVID-19. T cells, B-cell-depleted T cells, or PBMCs provided the cDNA or gDNA that served as material.

In germline, CDR1 is SQVTM, CDR2 ANQGSEA. V was trimmed by 2 bases and J by 2 bases, leaving 11 bases between them. The CDR3 has 14 residues. Original handling: It was from reference gene primer amplification that nucleated cell counts were estimated. Produced via immunoSEQ multiplex PCR; TCRdb's table is partial and in-frame only. V and J calls and clone size follow that table, whereas D and trimming were derived from the DNA. The sample contains 180,000 or so clones, roughly 90% of which appear only once. The rearrangement links TRBV29-1 to TRBJ2-3; perhaps TRBD2 as D (6 bases). This TCR was recovered from a man aged 35 to 55 with acute or convalescent COVID-19. The sample consisted of peripheral blood. The CDR3 region is CSVEWGVHTDTQYF. The CDR3 DNA reads TGCAGCGTTGAATGGGGGGTGCACACAGATACGCAGTATTTT.